This T cell receptor beta chain was observed in a study of cytomegalovirus exposure and HLA in healthy donors (dated 2017 in TCRdb). Describing the broader study: An earlier analysis of roughly 610 of the donors reported about 280 Gb of sequence data and 117 million unique TCR beta sequences obtained from about 170 million T cells. About 300 gigabases of sequencing data and about 92 million unique TCR sequences made up an early release that covered over 550 HLA-typed donors. The genetic ancestry cluster associated with self-reported Caucasian donors included over 80% of the 398 genotyped donors. The study aimed to test whether cataloging public T cell receptors could reveal signatures of past pathogen exposure. The study used immunosequencing to profile the T cell repertoires of approximately 640 subjects and linked those repertoires to cytomegalovirus serostatus. In addition to the first cohort of 666 subjects, a separate validation cohort of about 120 different subjects was used. To predict cytomegalovirus infection status, the study combined high-throughput TCR immunosequencing, statistical association of individual TCRs with disease status, and machine learning. A later analysis re-examined previously published TCR beta repertoires from more than 600 donors and added high-resolution HLA genotyping to investigate patterns of TCR occurrence. In the later analysis, no new phenotypic data were used to find candidate immune exposures; instead, reliance was placed on TCR beta sequences and their occurrence across donors. An earlier analysis of 587 of the donors applied high-throughput TCR beta sequencing to assess whether each TCR beta V gene segment acted as functional or pseudogenic. Donor age, sex, ethnicity and CMV serostatus were collected together with the repertoire data. A later genetic analysis took genome-wide SNP genotypes for about 65% of the 666 donors and used that subset as a discovery cohort. Every repertoire in the discovery cohort had been generated on one and the same sequencing platform. HLA typing covered class I and class II loci at four-digit resolution. Typing coverage differed by locus: A, B, C, DRB1 and DQB1 were typed in roughly 629-640 donors, DQA1 in about 560, DPA1 in approximately 610, and DPB1 in just under 490. Because of strong linkage in the cohort, a handful of DR-DQ haplotypes were treated as single units for association and clustering. On average, around 240,000 unique TCR beta nucleotide sequences were sequenced per donor among a few hundred genotyped donors of the cohort, with around 19% of those sequences being non-productive.

On the study overall, not on this receptor specifically: A later analysis associated around 16,000 TCR beta sequences with specific HLA alleles at a false discovery rate of 0.05. The 87-base-pair reads could not distinguish some IMGT-functional V segments, including TRBV6-2 and TRBV6-3, so those segments were excluded. A few of the identified cytomegalovirus-associated TCR beta chains were confirmed in vitro to be specific for cytomegalovirus antigens. Strong co-occurrence of HLA alleles, especially DR and DQ, made assigning TCR associations to individual alleles difficult. Across donors, most TCR sequences were observed very rarely, whereas some public TCRs were present in many individuals. This cohort had only TCR beta chains sequenced, and the lack of alpha or paired-chain data limited which features could be detected. In a later genetic analysis, fewer N-insertions in productive TCRs were reported among donors in an Asian-associated ancestry cluster than the roughly 710-donor mean. A further reported finding was that TCR beta sequences accurately predicted the HLA-A and HLA-B alleles for most subjects in the first cohort. V-gene and J-gene trimming of TCR beta chains was associated with a missense DCLRE1C variant in a later genetic analysis, and the association was replicated in an independent cohort. A cluster of highly shared sequence variants was judged likely to represent a technical artifact of the sequencing pipeline. According to a later analysis, TCR association rates differed among HLA loci, with DRB1 alleles showing the most associated TCRs and HLA-C alleles showing the fewest. Linkage disequilibrium might explain the correlated functional status among segregating V segments, but an unknown experimental factor could not be ruled out. Broadly in line with IMGT annotations, most TCR beta V segments showed up in productive rearrangements about 90% or about 30% of the time in an earlier analysis of some 590 of the donors. The classifier was reported to diagnose cytomegalovirus status with high specificity and sensitivity in both the original and validation cohorts. Because HLA typing was missing for some donors at each locus, association tests included only the typed subset. The study gave a list of about 160 TCR beta chains associated with cytomegalovirus. A later analysis found that most CMV-associated TCR beta chains appeared HLA-restricted, with HLA associations seemingly driven largely by CMV exposure. Because counts were too low, about 15 rarely observed V segments, including chromosome 9 orphons, were left out of the earlier analysis of over 550 of the donors. A later analysis reported that several top co-occurrence clusters appeared linked to parvovirus B19, influenza, CMV and Epstein-Barr virus. The only immune exposure information available for the cohort was CMV serostatus. It was suggested by the authors that the approach could potentially be generalized to other disease states and immunological phenotypes. A later analysis found that HLA-associated TCR beta chains were more clonally expanded and had lower generation probabilities than equally common non-associated chains. Roughly uniform sequencing depth across donors was assumed in presence/absence analyses, although this assumption may not hold.

In total, 630 or so healthy bone marrow donors made up the cohort. At the time of sampling, every cohort member was nominally healthy, though immune exposures that went unrecorded were likely present. The donor was CMV seropositive and was included in the group of around 300 seropositive cohort members. A peripheral blood sample was collected from each donor, and TCR beta sequencing was performed on peripheral blood mononuclear cells. Genomic DNA was extracted from the blood cell samples with the Qiagen DNeasy Blood Extraction Kit. This clone was seen a few times. Which antigen it targets is not known. No base quality information exists; no much larger clone differs at one position. Trimming takes 6 bases off V and 4 bases off J; junction bases not matched to a gene: 12. Taken from the germline V gene, the CDR1 and CDR2 loops are ENHRY and SYGVKD. From its cysteine to its phenylalanine, the CDR3 spans 15 amino acids. Only the CDR3 DNA is retained, 45 bases long and in frame from the first base.

Library preparation used the immunoSEQ multiplex PCR assay. A mixture of 60 forward primers for TCR Vbeta segments and 13 reverse primers for TCR Jbeta segments was used in the multiplex PCR. A multiplex PCR assay on genomic DNA amplified the CDR3 region of rearranged TCR beta genes. The amplified TCR beta libraries were sequenced on the Illumina HiSeq System as 87-base-pair reads. Regarding the original processing steps: A later analysis counted around 72 million unique TCR beta chains across the 670 or so repertoires, and approximately 11 million of these chains were shared by at least two donors. To remove PCR and sequencing errors, raw reads were error-corrected and collapsed into unique sequences using a nearest-neighbor algorithm that merged closely related sequences. Alignment of CDR3 sequences to IMGT reference sequences was used to assign V, D and J gene segments. For a sequence to be retained, a match of at least six nucleotides to both a V gene segment and a J gene segment was required. Rearrangements were classified as productive when the CDR3 lacked stop codons and remained in frame with V and J, and all other rearrangements were classified as non-productive. CDR3 was defined according to IMGT convention as the region running from the second conserved V-encoded cysteine to the conserved J-encoded phenylalanine. The earlier analysis of about 640 of the donors excluded any sequence lacking an unambiguous match to a single V gene segment. An earlier analysis of several hundred of the donors called V segments functional above 56.7% productive rearrangements and segregating when the between-donor standard deviation exceeded 5%. A statistical classification framework was built for diagnosing cytomegalovirus status from the catalog of TCR beta chain sequences. In a later analysis, TCR nucleotide sequences were compared against IMGT/GENE-DB human TR gene sequences so that V and J genes could be assigned. A later analysis assigned CDR3 sequences and most-parsimonious VDJ recombination scenarios with the TCRdist pipeline. In a later analysis, each TCR beta chain was defined by its CDR3 amino acid sequence together with its V-gene family, and reads without a unique V-gene family were excluded. In a later analysis, approximately 640 highly shared, low-generation-probability nucleotide sequences were removed to address suspected cross-contamination and a sequencing artifact. For each public chain, a later analysis derived a clonal expansion index from normalized ranks of inferred template counts within each repertoire. In a later analysis, generation probabilities were computed using a VDJ recombination model fitted to out-of-frame rearrangements, and the results were checked against IGoR. In a later analysis, TCR-TCR, TCR-HLA and TCR-CMV co-occurrence was scored with hypergeometric tests, and a repertoire-size bias correction was applied to TCR pairs. A later analysis estimated false discovery rates by permuting HLA or CMV assignments 20 times. In a later analysis, co-occurring TCRs were grouped using DBSCAN, with TCRdist sequence similarity added in when clustering inside HLA-allele-positive subsets. For co-occurrence clustering, repertoires with fewer than 30,000 or more than 120,000 public chains were excluded, along with 5 or 6 repertoires with anomalous nucleotide sharing. Not all clones reach the TCRdb copy of this immuneACCESS table, which keeps in-frame sequences only. Checked studies attribute under half of the gap to unresolved V genes and leave the rest unexplained. D and trimming come from the DNA, and the V and J calls and clone size come from that table. Recorded for this sample are 150,000 to 200,000 clones; around 83% of them occurred a single time. The ten largest clones capture less than 5% of the sample.

Recombination joined TRBV10-3 with TRBJ2-7; TRBD2 lines up with 7 middle nucleotides. This TCR derives from a man in his fifties in good health and CMV-seropositive. Material for sequencing was PBMCs. DNA sequence: TGTGCCATCAGCACCCCTGCGGCTAGCGGTTACGAGCAGTACTTC. Its product reads: CAISTPAASGYEQYF.